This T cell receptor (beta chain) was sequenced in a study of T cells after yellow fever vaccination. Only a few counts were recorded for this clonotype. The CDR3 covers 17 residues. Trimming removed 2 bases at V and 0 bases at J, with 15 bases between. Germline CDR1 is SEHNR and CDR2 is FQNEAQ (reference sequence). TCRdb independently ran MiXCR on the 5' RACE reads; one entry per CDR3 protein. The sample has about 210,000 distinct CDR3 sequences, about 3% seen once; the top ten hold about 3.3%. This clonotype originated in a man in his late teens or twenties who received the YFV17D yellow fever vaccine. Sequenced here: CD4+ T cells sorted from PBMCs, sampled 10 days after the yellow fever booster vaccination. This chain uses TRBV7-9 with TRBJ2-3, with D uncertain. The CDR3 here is CASSLWFGRPSTDTQYF. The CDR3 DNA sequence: TGTGCCAGCAGCTTATGGTTTGGCAGACCTAGCACAGATACGCAGTATTTT.